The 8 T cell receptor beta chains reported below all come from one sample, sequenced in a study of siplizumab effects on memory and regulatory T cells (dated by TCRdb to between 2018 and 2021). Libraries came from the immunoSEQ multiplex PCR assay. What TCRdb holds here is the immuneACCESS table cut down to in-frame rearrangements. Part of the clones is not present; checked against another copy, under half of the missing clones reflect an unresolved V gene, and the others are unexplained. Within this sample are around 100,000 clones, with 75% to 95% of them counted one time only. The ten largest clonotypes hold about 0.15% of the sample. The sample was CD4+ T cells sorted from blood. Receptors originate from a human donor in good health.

In nucleotides, the CDR3 is TGTGCCAGCAGCGGTGAGATCCAAGAGACCCAGTACTTC. Encoded protein: CASSGEIQETQYF. J is TRBJ2-5 and V is TRBV6-5; no clear D. The CDR3 runs 13 residues. V lost 6 bases and J 1 base, leaving 9 bases between the germline ends. The germline V gene has CDR1 MNHEY and CDR2 SVGAGI.

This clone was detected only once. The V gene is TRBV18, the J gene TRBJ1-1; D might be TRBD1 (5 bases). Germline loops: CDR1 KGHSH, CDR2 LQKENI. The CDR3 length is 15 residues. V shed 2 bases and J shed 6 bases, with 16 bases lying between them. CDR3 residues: CASSPVDTGVAEAFF. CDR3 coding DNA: TGTGCCAGCTCACCAGTGGACACCGGAGTGGCTGAAGCTTTCTTT.

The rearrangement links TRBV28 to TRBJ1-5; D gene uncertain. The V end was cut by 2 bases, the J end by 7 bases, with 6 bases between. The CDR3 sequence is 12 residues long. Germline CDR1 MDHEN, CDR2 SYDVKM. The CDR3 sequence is CASSLTGQPQHF. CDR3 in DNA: TGTGCCAGCAGTTTAACGGGGCAGCCCCAGCATTTT.

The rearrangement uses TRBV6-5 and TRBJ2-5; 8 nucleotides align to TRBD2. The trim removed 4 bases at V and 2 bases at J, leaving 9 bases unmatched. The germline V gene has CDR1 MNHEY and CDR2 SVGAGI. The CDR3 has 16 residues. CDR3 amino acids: CASSSPRGGSQETQYF. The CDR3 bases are TGTGCCAGCAGTTCTCCCCGGGGGGGCTCTCAAGAGACCCAGTACTTC.

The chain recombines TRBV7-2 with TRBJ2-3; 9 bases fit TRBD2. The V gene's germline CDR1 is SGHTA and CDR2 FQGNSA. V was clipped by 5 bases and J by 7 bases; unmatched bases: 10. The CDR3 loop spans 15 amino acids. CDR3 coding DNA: TGTGCCAGCAGCGGGCTGCGGGGGGGCGTATATACGCAGTATTTT. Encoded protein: CASSGLRGGVYTQYF.

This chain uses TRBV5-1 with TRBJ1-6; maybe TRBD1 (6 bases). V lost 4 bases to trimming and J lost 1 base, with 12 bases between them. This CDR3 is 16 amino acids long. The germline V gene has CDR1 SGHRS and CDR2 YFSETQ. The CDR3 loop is CASSKPGESYNSPLHF. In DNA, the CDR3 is TGCGCCAGCAGCAAACCAGGGGAATCCTATAATTCACCCCTCCACTTT.

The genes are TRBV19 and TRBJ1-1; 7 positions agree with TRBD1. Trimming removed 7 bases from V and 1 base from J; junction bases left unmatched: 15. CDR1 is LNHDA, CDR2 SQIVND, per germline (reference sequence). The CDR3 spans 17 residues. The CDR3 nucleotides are TGTGCCAGTAACACTATCAGGGGGACAGAGAGGAACACTGAAGCTTTCTTT. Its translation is CASNTIRGTERNTEAFF.

CDR3 nucleotides: TGTGCCAGCAGTTCGGGGACGGAAATCTCCTCTGGGGCCAACGTCCTGACTTTC. Residues: CASSSGTEISSGANVLTF. The V call is TRBV27, the J call TRBJ2-6; D may correspond to TRBD1 or TRBD2 (5 bases each). This CDR3 comprises 18 residues. Germline V gives CDR1 MNHEY, CDR2 SMNVEV (reference sequence). V was trimmed by 4 bases and J by 0 bases, leaving 16 bases between them.